These 25 T cell receptor beta chains were sequenced from one sample in a study of blood T cell repertoires in COVID-19. TCRdb's table, derived via immunoSEQ multiplex PCR, lists solely in-frame clones and lacks some. The sample comprises around 300,000 clones, about 87% of which are singletons, and less than 3% rests with the top ten. The sample consisted of PBMCs or T cells enriched from blood (not recorded which). These receptors were obtained from a woman aged 50 to 60 who had recovered from COVID-19.

This rearrangement joins TRBV19 to TRBJ2-7, with 7 bases matching TRBD2. Germline CDR1 and CDR2: LNHDA and SQIVND (reference sequence). The CDR3 runs 15 residues. The V segment lost 2 bases and the J segment 3 bases; nucleotides outside the gene matches: 7. CDR3 loop: CASSIRRGEGYEQYF. DNA of the CDR3: TGTGCCAGTAGTATACGCCGGGGGGAAGGCTACGAGCAGTACTTC.

This clone is a singleton in its sample. Other DNA variants within this sample encode the same CDR3. The chain has TRBV29-1 and TRBJ2-7; 8 bases align to TRBD1. The junction had 6 bases not matched to a gene; V was cut back by 6 bases and J by 2 bases. CDR1 is SQVTM, CDR2 ANQGSEA, per germline. The CDR3 sequence is 13 residues long. The CDR3 loop is CSVTGTGTYEQYF. The CDR3 DNA reads TGCAGCGTCACCGGGACAGGAACCTACGAGCAGTACTTC.

The V call is TRBV27, the J call TRBJ2-2; TRBD2 matches at 13 bases. The J segment lost 7 bases and the V segment lost 7 bases, leaving 12 bases of the junction unmatched. The CDR3 covers 17 residues. Germline assignment: CDR1 MNHEY and CDR2 SMNVEV (reference sequence). The CDR3 protein is CASIGGGLAGRVGELFF. Written as DNA, the CDR3 is TGTGCCAGCATCGGGGGGGGACTAGCGGGAAGGGTCGGGGAGCTGTTTTTT.

Here the CDR3 reads CASSLIAGGRANEQFF. The CDR3, as DNA: TGTGCCAGCAGCCTAATAGCGGGAGGCCGCGCCAATGAGCAGTTCTTC. V gene TRBV7-2 combines with J gene TRBJ2-1, with 10 bases identical to TRBD2. With V trimmed by 5 bases and J by 6 bases, 10 bases remained unmatched. CDR1 is SGHTA, CDR2 FQGNSA, per germline. The CDR3 loop spans 16 amino acids.

The chain joins TRBV6-5 to TRBJ2-7; TRBD1 matches 9 bases. This CDR3 spans 13 amino acids. Germline V lookup: CDR1 MNHEY, CDR2 SVGAGI. The junction had 7 bases not matched to a gene; V was cut back by 6 bases and J by 7 bases. CDR3: CASRGGQGWEQYF. The CDR3 DNA reads as TGTGCCAGCAGGGGGGGACAGGGATGGGAGCAGTACTTC.

The genes are TRBV6-2 or TRBV6-3 and TRBJ2-3, with 9 bases aligning to TRBD2. CDR1 and CDR2 from the germline V gene are MNHEY and SVGEGT. The CDR3 is made up of 18 amino acids. Unmatched junction bases numbered 16, after V lost 5 bases and J lost 4 bases. The CDR3 coding sequence is TGTGCCAGCAGTAAACTTAGCGGGAGTATGGGTCGAGCAGATACGCAGTATTTT. Its protein is CASSKLSGSMGRADTQYF.

This sequence joins TRBV7-9 and TRBJ2-1; D is undetermined. The V gene's germline CDR1 is SEHNR and CDR2 FQNEAQ (reference sequence). This CDR3 comprises 11 residues. Between the trimmed V and J ends, which lost 5 bases and 5 bases, there was a span of 4 bases. CDR3 amino acids: CASSANNEQFF. The CDR3 DNA reads as TGTGCCAGCAGCGCGAACAATGAGCAGTTCTTC. Variable domain in full (rest from reference TRBV7-9 and TRBJ2-1): DTGVSQNPRHKITKRGQNVTFRCDPISEHNRLYWYRQTLGQGPEFLTYFQNEAQLEKSRLLSDRFSAERPKGSFSTLEIQRTEQGDSAMYLCASSANNEQFFGPGTRLTVL.

V usage is TRBV11-2 and J usage is TRBJ2-1; TRBD2 is a possible D gene (6 bases). Germline V gene lookup returns CDR1 SGHAT and CDR2 FQNNGV. The V gene lost 0 bases and the J gene lost 12 bases, with 9 bases spanning the gap. CDR3 size: 12 residues. The CDR3 spells CASSLDRGLQFF. CDR3 in DNA: TGTGCCAGCAGCTTAGATCGGGGACTGCAGTTCTTC.

V is TRBV4-3 and J is TRBJ2-1; D remains ambiguous. Germline V gene data show CDR1 as LGHNA and CDR2 as YSLEER. The CDR3 totals 13 residues. Trimming removed 4 bases at V and 7 bases at J, with 11 bases between. The chain's CDR3 is CASSLKRGNEQFF. CDR3 sequence (DNA): TGCGCCAGCAGCCTCAAGCGTGGGAATGAGCAGTTCTTC.

Concerning this clone: It is likely a read error, because the conserved phenylalanine at the end of the CDR3 is missing. The DNA is omitted, as the CDR3 cannot be located on it reliably, and the CDR3 follows TCRdb's listing. The J gene is TRBJ1-1, the V gene TRBV6-5. The CDR3 adds up to 11 amino acids, both ends counted. Per the germline V gene, CDR1 is MNHEY and CDR2 is SVGAGI. CDR3 loop: CASSYSEDVAC.

This chain joins TRBV29-1 and TRBJ1-3, with a possible D match to TRBD1 (6 bases). Germline CDR1 and CDR2: SQVTM and ANQGSEA. The CDR3 contains 13 residues. V lost 4 bases and J lost 3, with 10 bases in between. This CDR3 is CSVGKGGGNTIYF. DNA of the CDR3: TGCAGCGTTGGGAAAGGGGGTGGAAACACCATATATTTT.

The gene calls are TRBV28 and TRBJ1-2, with 9 bases identical to TRBD1. The CDR3 consists of 13 residues. Trimming took 6 bases from V and 7 from J; bases not matched to a gene: 6. CDR1 is MDHEN and CDR2 is SYDVKM in the germline V gene. The CDR3 sequence is CASRSGTGSGYTF. In DNA form, the CDR3 reads TGTGCCAGCAGATCCGGGACAGGGTCTGGCTACACCTTC.

The chain uses TRBV7-9 and TRBJ2-7, with D perhaps TRBD2 (6 bases). The V and J ends lost 3 bases and 2 bases respectively, with 11 bases between them. The germline V gene has CDR1 SEHNR and CDR2 FQNEAQ (reference sequence). CDR3 length: 14 amino acids. The CDR3: CASSLAGNPYEQYF. The CDR3 DNA follows: TGTGCCAGCAGCTTGGCGGGAAACCCCTACGAGCAGTACTTC. The full variable domain, its missing parts supplied by reference TRBV7-9 and TRBJ2-7, is DTGVSQNPRHKITKRGQNVTFRCDPISEHNRLYWYRQTLGQGPEFLTYFQNEAQLEKSRLLSDRFSAERPKGSFSTLEIQRTEQGDSAMYLCASSLAGNPYEQYFGPGTRLTVT.

The chain recombines TRBV2 with TRBJ1-6, with TRBD1 identical over 8 bases. This CDR3 has 15 amino acids. The V gene's germline CDR1 is SNHLY and CDR2 FYNNEI. The V gene end was trimmed by 5 bases and the J gene end by 5 bases; junction bases not matched to a gene: 5. The CDR3: CASSPRDRNNSPLHF. CDR3 nucleotides: TGTGCCAGCAGTCCCCGGGACAGGAATAATTCACCCCTCCACTTT.

The CDR3 DNA is TGTGCCAGCAGCCGGACTACACAAGAGACCCAGTACTTC. It specifies CASSRTTQETQYF. V and J are TRBV9 and TRBJ2-5; TRBD2 might be the D (6 bases). This CDR3 contains 13 residues. The germline CDR1 and CDR2 sequences are SGDLS and YYNGEE. Trimming stripped 4 bases from V and 2 bases from J, with 9 bases between.

The rearrangement links TRBV9 to TRBJ1-1; D uncertain. V was cut by 0 bases and J by 5 bases, with 11 bases left in between. Germline V gene lookup returns CDR1 SGDLS and CDR2 YYNGEE. The CDR3 has 14 residues. The CDR3 DNA is TGTGCCAGCAGCGTAGCAGAGGGAAGGACTGAAGCTTTCTTT. Protein: CASSVAEGRTEAFF.

The rearrangement joins TRBV5-1 to TRBJ2-3; 8 nucleotides align to TRBD2. The CDR3 covers 16 residues. Germline assignment: CDR1 SGHRS and CDR2 YFSETQ. Trimming at V came to 4 bases and at J to 2 bases, leaving 9 bases not matched to a gene. The CDR3 reads CASSEFTAGVTDTQYF. As DNA, the CDR3 is TGCGCCAGCAGCGAGTTCACAGCGGGAGTCACAGATACGCAGTATTTT.

The chain recombines TRBV7-9 with TRBJ1-3; possibly TRBD1 for D (6 bases). The CDR3 totals 15 residues. CDR1 SEHNR and CDR2 FQNEAQ come from the germline V gene (reference sequence). V lost 5 bases to trimming and J lost 4 bases, with 15 bases between them. The CDR3 coding sequence is TGTGCCAGCAGCCCAAAGGACAGACTCGGAAACACCATATATTTT. It is translated as CASSPKDRLGNTIYF.

The chain recombines TRBV5-8 with TRBJ2-1; TRBD1 matches at 12 bases. CDR1 is SGHTS and CDR2 is YDEGEE in the germline V gene. J gave up 6 bases and V 1 base, and 5 bases lay outside the gene matches. The CDR3 consists of 16 residues. This CDR3 reads CASSLIGDRGLNEQFF. DNA of the CDR3: TGTGCCAGCAGCTTGATTGGGGACAGGGGGCTCAATGAGCAGTTCTTC.

The chain uses TRBV7-2 and TRBJ2-7; 11 bases fit TRBD2. This CDR3 contains 15 residues. V was pared by 5 bases and J by 2 bases, with 5 bases of the junction left unmatched. From germline, CDR1 is SGHTA and CDR2 FQGNSA. The CDR3 loop reads CASSTGTSGPYEQYF. The CDR3 region has the DNA TGTGCCAGCAGCACAGGGACTAGCGGCCCCTACGAGCAGTACTTC.

This clone was observed once. The V call is TRBV4-1, the J call TRBJ2-6, with 10 bases fitting TRBD2. There are 17 residues in the CDR3. Trimming removed 3 bases from V and 0 bases from J; junction bases left unmatched: 2. CDR1 is MGHRA and CDR2 is YSYEKL in the germline V gene. The CDR3 reads CASSHLAGDSGANVLTF. In DNA form, the CDR3 reads TGCGCCAGCAGCCACCTAGCGGGAGACTCTGGGGCCAACGTCCTGACTTTC.

V gene TRBV4-1 combines with J gene TRBJ2-1; possible D gene TRBD2, 6 bases. CDR3 length equals 16 residues. Germline values: CDR1 MGHRA, CDR2 YSYEKL. The ends were cut back, 3 bases at V and 0 bases at J, with 12 bases in the middle. The CDR3 coding sequence is TGCGCCAGCAGCCAGTTGGGACTGAGCTCCTACAATGAGCAGTTCTTC. Translated: CASSQLGLSSYNEQFF.

J is TRBJ2-7 and V is TRBV28; perhaps TRBD1 as D (7 bases). Germline V gene lookup returns CDR1 MDHEN and CDR2 SYDVKM. The CDR3 extends over 13 amino acids. V was shortened by 6 bases and J by 5 bases, with 14 bases between the two germline ends. CDR3 sequence (DNA): TGTGCCAGCAGCCGCGGGACAGCCGACGAGCAGTACTTC. Translation: CASSRGTADEQYF.

The chain carries TRBV3-1 (or the pseudogene TRBV3-2) and TRBJ1-4; 9 nucleotides agree with TRBD1. Germline V gene sequence: CDR1 LGHDT, CDR2 YNNKEL (reference sequence). J was trimmed by 10 bases and V by 3 bases; bases with no gene match: 6. The CDR3 is 14 amino acids. CDR3: CASSHWDRVSKLFF. CDR3 bases: TGTGCCAGCAGCCACTGGGACAGGGTGTCAAAACTGTTTTTT.

The chain employs TRBV28 and TRBJ2-1, with 9 bases identical to TRBD2. The CDR3 contains 15 residues. J gave up 5 bases and V 3 bases, and 5 bases lay outside the gene matches. Germline CDR1 is MDHEN and CDR2 is SYDVKM. CDR3 protein: CASSLGGRANNEQFF. CDR3 DNA sequence: TGTGCCAGCAGTTTGGGCGGGAGGGCCAACAATGAGCAGTTCTTC.